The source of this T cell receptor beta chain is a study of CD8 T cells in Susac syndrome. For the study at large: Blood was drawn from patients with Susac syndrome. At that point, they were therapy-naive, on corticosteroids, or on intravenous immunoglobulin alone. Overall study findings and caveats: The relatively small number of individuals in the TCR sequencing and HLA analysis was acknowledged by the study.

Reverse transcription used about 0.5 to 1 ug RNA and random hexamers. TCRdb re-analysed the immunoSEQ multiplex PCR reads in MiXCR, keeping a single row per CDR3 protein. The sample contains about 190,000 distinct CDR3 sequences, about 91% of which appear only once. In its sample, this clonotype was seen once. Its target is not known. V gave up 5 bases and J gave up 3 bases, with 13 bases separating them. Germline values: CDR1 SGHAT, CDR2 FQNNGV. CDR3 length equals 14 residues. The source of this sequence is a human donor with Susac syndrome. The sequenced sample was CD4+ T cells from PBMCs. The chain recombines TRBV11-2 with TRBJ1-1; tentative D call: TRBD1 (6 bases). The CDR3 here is CASSRYREDTEAFF. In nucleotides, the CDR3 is TGTGCCAGCAGCCGCTACAGGGAGGACACTGAAGCTTTCTTT.